Described below is a single TCR beta chain sequence and its context. The J segment lost 4 bases and the V segment lost 3 bases, leaving 10 bases of the junction unmatched. CDR1 and CDR2 from the germline V gene are SGHNT and YYREEE (reference sequence). The CDR3 is 15 residues long. The protocol was immunoSEQ multiplex PCR, while the TCRdb copy is restricted to in-frame clones and leaves out a portion. The sample holds 150,000 or so clones, about 89% seen once. This sample is part of a study of cytomegalovirus exposure and HLA in healthy donors. Sequencing was performed on PBMCs. The clonotype comes from a woman in her late teens or twenties in good health and CMV-seropositive. The chain is built from TRBV5-4 and TRBJ2-7; 7 bases are a match to TRBD1. The CDR3 DNA follows: TGTGCCAGCAGCTCGAGAACTACAGGGGCATACGAGCAGTACTTC. This translates into CASSSRTTGAYEQYF. Filled out from reference TRBV5-4 and TRBJ2-7, the complete variable domain reads ETGVTQSPTHLIKTRGQQVTLRCSSQSGHNTVSWYQQALGQGPQFIFQYYREEENGRGNFPPRFSGLQFPNYSSELNVNALELDDSALYLCASSSRTTGAYEQYFGPGTRLTVT.